Following are 28 T cell receptor beta chains from one sample sequenced in a study of beta chain features in type 1 diabetes. Study-wide results and limits: For Type 1 diabetes patients, all four CD4+ subsets carried TCRB CDR3s that were moderately but significantly shorter.

For these TCRs, the target antigens are not known. Isolated RNA was reverse transcribed in full, so expressed TCRB transcripts were sequenced. The data were produced by immunoSEQ multiplex PCR, yet TCRdb's version contains in-frame clones alone and is incomplete. The repertoire holds 500,000 to 650,000 clones, under 15% seen once, with around 0.12% in the top ten. Specimen: naive CD4+ T cells from blood. Receptors were obtained from a man aged 25-40 years with type 1 diabetes.

This clone showed up just a few times. The chain uses TRBV5-6 and TRBJ2-5; D is undetermined. This CDR3 has 13 residues. The V and J ends lost 1 base and 4 bases respectively, with 8 bases between them. CDR1 and CDR2 (germline): SGHDT, YYEEEE. CDR3 loop: CASSLNWGETQYF. CDR3 sequence (DNA): TGTGCCAGCAGCTTGAACTGGGGAGAGACCCAGTACTTC.

In its sample, this clone was seen a few times. The chain joins TRBV7-9 to TRBJ1-6; D possibly corresponds to TRBD1 (5 bases). Germline V gene sequence: CDR1 SEHNR, CDR2 FQNEAQ (reference sequence). Trimming removed 5 bases from V and 9 bases from J, with 17 bases in between. This CDR3 has 15 residues. The CDR3 coding sequence is TGTGCCAGCAGCCCTGGGACCCGAAGTGGTTCACCCCTCCACTTT. Translation gives CASSPGTRSGSPLHF.

This clone was found a few times. The V gene is TRBV19, the J gene TRBJ1-5; D remains ambiguous. V was cut by 6 bases and J by 2 bases, with 11 bases left in between. The CDR3 contains 14 residues. The V gene's germline CDR1 is LNHDA and CDR2 SQIVND (reference sequence). The CDR3 coding sequence is TGTGCCAGTAGGGTATCCCTGGGCAATCAGCCCCAGCATTTT. Translated, it gives CASRVSLGNQPQHF.

This clone has only a few counts. The CDR3 sequence: CASRRMRGELFF. In DNA, the CDR3 is TGTGCCAGCAGGCGGATGCGCGGGGAGCTGTTTTTT. The chain recombines TRBV5-8 with TRBJ2-2; D not resolved. The CDR3 runs to 12 residues. V dropped 5 bases and J dropped 7 bases, with 9 bases sitting between them. From germline, CDR1 is SGHTS and CDR2 YDEGEE.

The chain uses TRBV30 and TRBJ2-1, with a possible D match to TRBD1 (5 bases). Trimming took 1 base from V and 8 from J, leaving 12 bases between them. The length of the CDR3 is 13 residues. Germline CDR1 and CDR2: GTSNPN and SVGIG (reference sequence). DNA of the CDR3: TGTGCCTGGAGTGAGCAGGGCGGAGATGAGCAGTTCTTC. It specifies CAWSEQGGDEQFF.

The rearrangement uses TRBV25-1 and TRBJ1-5; 8 nucleotides agree with TRBD1. J lost 6 bases, V lost 5 bases, and 3 bases had no gene match. The CDR3 is 13 amino acids. The germline gives CDR1 MGHDK, CDR2 SYGVNS. The CDR3 DNA reads as TGTGCCAGCAGTATGACAGGGGTTCAGCCCCAGCATTTT. This encodes CASSMTGVQPQHF. Combining the CDR3 with reference TRBV25-1 and TRBJ1-5 gives the whole variable domain EADIYQTPRYLVIGTGKKITLECSQTMGHDKMYWYQQDPGMELHLIHYSYGVNSTEKGDLSSESTVSRIRTEHFPLTLESARPSHTSQYLCASSMTGVQPQHFGDGTRLSIL.

V usage is TRBV7-3 and J usage is TRBJ2-2; 8 bases are shared with TRBD1. Trimming took 5 bases from V and 0 from J; bases not matched to a gene: 2. Germline V gene sequence: CDR1 SGHTA, CDR2 FQGTGA. The CDR3 loop spans 15 amino acids. CDR3 bases: TGTGCCAGCAGCACGGGACAGGCGAACACCGGGGAGCTGTTTTTT. It codes for CASSTGQANTGELFF. Complete variable domain (other parts from reference TRBV7-3 and TRBJ2-2): GAGVSQTPSNKVTEKGKYVELRCDPISGHTALYWYRQSLGQGPEFLIYFQGTGAADDSGLPNDRFFAVRPEGSVSTLKIQRTERGDSAVYLCASSTGQANTGELFFGEGSRLTVL.

This chain connects TRBV11-3 to TRBJ2-5; D gene uncertain. Germline V gene data show CDR1 as SGHNT and CDR2 as YENEEA. Between the trimmed V and J ends, which lost 0 bases and 6 bases, there was a span of 8 bases. The CDR3 is made up of 13 amino acids. Written as DNA, the CDR3 is TGTGCCAGCAGCTTAGATCGCAGACAGACCCAGTACTTC. Amino acids: CASSLDRRQTQYF.

The CDR3 protein is CASSYRTGTGNGYTF. DNA for the CDR3: TGTGCCAGCAGTTACCGGACCGGGACAGGGAATGGCTACACCTTC. The chain is built from TRBV6-5 and TRBJ1-2; 9 nucleotides line up with TRBD1. The germline V gene encodes CDR1 MNHEY and CDR2 SVGAGI. The CDR3 sequence is 15 residues long. Trimming took 2 bases from V and 6 from J; bases not matched to a gene: 7.

The chain carries TRBV2 and TRBJ2-1; D not certain. CDR1 SNHLY and CDR2 FYNNEI come from the germline V gene. The V and J ends lost 4 bases and 3 bases respectively, with 4 bases between them. This CDR3 comprises 12 residues. Here the CDR3 reads CASSALYNEQFF. The CDR3 coding sequence is TGTGCCAGCAGTGCCCTCTACAATGAGCAGTTCTTC.

This clone was counted only a few times. The rearrangement links TRBV4-1 to TRBJ2-1, with 8 bases fitting TRBD2. Germline CDR1 MGHRA, CDR2 YSYEKL. The CDR3 totals 15 residues. V trimming: 3 bases; J trimming: 7 bases; junction bases outside the gene matches: 8. The CDR3 sequence is CASSQGSGGPNEQFF. Here the CDR3 DNA reads TGCGCCAGCAGCCAGGGGAGCGGGGGACCAAATGAGCAGTTCTTC.

This clone was detected only a few times. The chain recombines TRBV15 with TRBJ1-1; D gene unclear. The CDR3 is made up of 14 amino acids. The germline CDR1 and CDR2 sequences are LNHNV and YYDKDF (reference sequence). V was cut by 0 bases and J by 7 bases, with 12 bases left in between. The CDR3, as DNA: TGTGCCACCAGCAGAGAGAGAGGCGGCCTTGAAGCTTTCTTT. Translated, it gives CATSRERGGLEAFF.

This clone was detected a few times. V gene TRBV29-1 combines with J gene TRBJ2-1; 8 nucleotides agree with TRBD1. This CDR3 comprises 14 residues. Germline V CDR1 and CDR2: SQVTM, ANQGSEA. V lost 7 bases, J lost 3 bases, and 8 bases stayed unmatched. CDR3 nucleotides: TGCAGCGCCGCCGACAGGGGAGTCTACAATGAGCAGTTCTTC. This sequence encodes CSAADRGVYNEQFF.

The rearrangement uses TRBV15 and TRBJ1-6; D gene unclear. The CDR3 covers 15 residues. Trimming left V 5 bases short and J 9 bases short, with 17 bases between. CDR1 and CDR2 (germline): LNHNV, YYDKDF (reference sequence). The DNA for the CDR3 is TGTGCCACCAGCCCTTCGCTCGGGGTGAGTTCACCCCTCCACTTT. It specifies CATSPSLGVSSPLHF.

The chain is built from TRBV9 and TRBJ2-3; TRBD2 is a possible D gene (6 bases). In germline, CDR1 is SGDLS, CDR2 YYNGEE. Trimming left V 2 bases short and J 2 bases short, with 21 bases between. This CDR3 comprises 18 residues. CDR3: CASSVPGLSPTLTDTQYF. CDR3 sequence (DNA): TGTGCCAGCAGCGTCCCGGGACTTAGCCCTACTCTCACAGATACGCAGTATTTT.

This clone came up a few times. This same CDR3 is encoded by further DNA sequences in the sample. This chain connects TRBV6-5 to TRBJ2-6, with D perhaps assigned TRBD1 or TRBD2 (6 bases each). Per germline, CDR1 MNHEY and CDR2 SVGAGI. The CDR3 totals 14 residues. With 6 bases removed from V and 2 bases from J, the gap between germline ends came to 8 bases. CDR3 nucleotides: TGTGCCAGCAGCGGGGGCCCTGGGGCCAACGTCCTGACTTTC. It is translated as CASSGGPGANVLTF.

This clone was seen only a few times. The chain recombines TRBV11-3 with TRBJ2-1; TRBD1 matches 8 bases. V trimming: 6 bases; J trimming: 10 bases; junction bases outside the gene matches: 11. The CDR3 extends over 14 amino acids. Germline V gene data show CDR1 as SGHNT and CDR2 as YENEEA. CDR3 region: CASSPDGQGREQFF. The CDR3 bases are TGTGCCAGCAGTCCAGACGGACAGGGACGAGAGCAGTTCTTC.

This clone turned up a few times. V and J are TRBV6-6 and TRBJ1-2; D is perhaps TRBD1 (5 bases). The V end was cut by 6 bases, the J end by 10 bases, with 18 bases between. This CDR3 has 13 residues. The germline V gene encodes CDR1 MNHNY and CDR2 SVGAGI (reference sequence). CDR3 in amino acids: CASRVWDGQVYTF. CDR3 DNA sequence: TGTGCCAGCAGAGTATGGGACGGCCAGGTCTACACCTTC.

The chain carries TRBV29-1 and TRBJ1-3; D possibly corresponds to TRBD1 (5 bases). Germline V gene lookup returns CDR1 SQVTM and CDR2 ANQGSEA. Trimming removed 5 bases from V and 4 bases from J, with 9 bases in between. The CDR3 covers 12 residues. The CDR3 is CSVTDRGNTIYF. CDR3 nucleotide sequence: TGCAGCGTTACCGACAGAGGAAACACCATATATTTT.

The rearrangement joins TRBV2 to TRBJ1-2; no clear D. This CDR3 spans 12 amino acids. V gave up 1 base and J gave up 8 bases, with 8 bases separating them. CDR1 and CDR2 (germline): SNHLY, FYNNEI. The CDR3 is CASSEGGEGYTF. The CDR3 DNA reads as TGTGCCAGCAGTGAAGGAGGAGAGGGCTACACCTTC.

A word on this clone: Different DNA sequences within this sample yield the same CDR3. This chain joins TRBV7-8 and TRBJ2-7; 7 nucleotides match TRBD2. With V trimmed by 3 bases and J by 5 bases, 4 bases remained unmatched. The CDR3 spans 13 residues. The germline CDR1 and CDR2 sequences are SGHVS and FQNEAQ. Here the CDR3 reads CASSLGRGDEQYF. The CDR3 nucleotides read TGTGCCAGCAGCTTGGGGAGGGGAGACGAGCAGTACTTC.

The J gene is TRBJ2-1, the V gene TRBV11-3; possible D gene TRBD1, 6 bases. Germline V CDR1 and CDR2: SGHNT, YENEEA. V gave up 11 bases and J gave up 10 bases, with 18 bases separating them. The CDR3 has 12 amino acids. The CDR3 nucleotides are TGTGCCGGATCCGGGACAACAAAGGAGCAGTTCTTC. Translation: CAGSGTTKEQFF.

The V call is TRBV2, the J call TRBJ1-5; a possible D gene is TRBD1 (6 bases). Germline V gene lookup returns CDR1 SNHLY and CDR2 FYNNEI. The CDR3 has 14 amino acids. V lost 8 bases and J lost 0, with 11 bases in between. The CDR3 spells CASGGAASNQPQHF. CDR3 bases: TGTGCCAGCGGGGGGGCTGCTAGCAATCAGCCCCAGCATTTT.

This clone was found once. The gene calls are TRBV5-6 and TRBJ2-7; 7 positions agree with TRBD1. From germline, CDR1 is SGHDT and CDR2 YYEEEE. V gave up 3 bases and J gave up 3 bases; unmatched junction bases: 6. The CDR3 contains 14 residues. The CDR3 is CASSYRQGYYEQYF. The CDR3 DNA sequence: TGTGCCAGCAGCTACAGACAGGGTTACTACGAGCAGTACTTC.

This rearrangement joins TRBV4-3 to TRBJ2-3; 11 bases are shared with TRBD1. CDR3 length: 14 amino acids. Germline CDR1 reads LGHNA; CDR2 reads YSLEER. V lost 4 bases and J lost 3; bases outside the gene matches: 0. CDR3 nucleotide sequence: TGCGCCAGCAGCCGGGACAGGGGGACAGATACGCAGTATTTT. This gives the protein CASSRDRGTDTQYF.

The J gene is TRBJ2-3, the V gene TRBV10-3; 11 bases agree with TRBD2. Germline lookup yields CDR1 ENHRY and CDR2 SYGVKD. This CDR3 region has 17 residues. Losses at the gene ends were 5 bases for V and 2 bases for J; bases not matched to a gene: 9. CDR3 DNA sequence: TGTGCCATCAGTCAAACCCTAGCGGGGGGAATCACAGATACGCAGTATTTT. The encoded protein is CAISQTLAGGITDTQYF.

This clone was counted between two and nine times. The V call is TRBV29-1, the J call TRBJ1-2, with 8 positions matching TRBD1. Per germline, CDR1 SQVTM and CDR2 ANQGSEA. The length of the CDR3 is 14 residues. Losses at the gene ends were 2 bases for V and 6 bases for J; bases not matched to a gene: 8. Here the CDR3 reads CSVEFPGGADGYTF. CDR3 DNA sequence: TGCAGCGTTGAATTTCCAGGGGGCGCCGATGGCTACACCTTC.

This clone has only a few counts. The chain employs TRBV20-1 and TRBJ2-1; D not resolved. Trimming cost V 5 bases and J 3 bases, with 5 bases left between them. The CDR3 consists of 11 residues. Germline V gene data show CDR1 as DFQATT and CDR2 as SNEGSKA (reference sequence). CDR3 residues: CSALSYNEQFF. CDR3 nucleotides: TGCAGTGCTCTCAGCTACAATGAGCAGTTCTTC.